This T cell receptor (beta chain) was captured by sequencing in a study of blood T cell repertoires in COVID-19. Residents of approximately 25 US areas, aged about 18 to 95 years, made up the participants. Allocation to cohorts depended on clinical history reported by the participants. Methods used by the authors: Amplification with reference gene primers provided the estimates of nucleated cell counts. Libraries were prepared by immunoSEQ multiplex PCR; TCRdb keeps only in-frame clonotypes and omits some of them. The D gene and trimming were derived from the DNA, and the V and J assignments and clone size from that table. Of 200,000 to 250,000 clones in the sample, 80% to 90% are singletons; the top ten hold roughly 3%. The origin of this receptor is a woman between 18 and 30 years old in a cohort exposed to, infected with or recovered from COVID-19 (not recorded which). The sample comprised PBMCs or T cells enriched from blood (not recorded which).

The CDR3 here is CASSHQVVYGNTIYF. Written as DNA, the CDR3 is TGTGCCAGCAGCCATCAGGTCGTTTATGGAAACACCATATATTTT. V and J are TRBV5-6 and TRBJ1-3; D gene ambiguous. The CDR3 is 15 amino acids. The V gene lost 4 bases and the J gene lost 3 bases, with 14 bases spanning the gap. The germline CDR1 and CDR2 sequences are SGHDT and YYEEEE.